This T cell receptor beta chain was profiled in a study of blood T cells in healthy people across ages. PCR was performed a second time for roughly 7 to 11 cycles using a sample-barcoded 5' primer and a J-beta primer mix. MiXCR, run by TCRdb on the 5' RACE reads, gives a single entry per CDR3 protein. The sample lists 900,000 to 950,000 distinct CDR3 sequences, around 29% occurring once. In germline, CDR1 is DFQATT, CDR2 SNEGSKA (reference sequence). With 7 bases removed from V and 1 base from J, the gap between germline ends came to 10 bases. This CDR3 is 12 amino acids long. Concerning this clonotype: Its specificity is unknown. This may be a read error: a much more frequent sequence differs by one nucleotide.

General observations from the study: Estimates of diversity drawn from one million T cells were considered underestimates. In older individuals, TCR beta diversity per million T cells was lower, falling roughly linearly with age.

Researchers isolated at least 6 million PBMCs per sample. The same sample was also used in a study of T cells of mothers and their children.

Sample: blood. This sequence originates from a woman aged 40 to 50 in good health. The chain couples TRBV20-1 to TRBJ2-5; D remains ambiguous. CDR3 nucleotide sequence: TGCAGTGTTCTGAAGGGCCAAGAGACCCAGTACTTC. It translates to CSVLKGQETQYF.